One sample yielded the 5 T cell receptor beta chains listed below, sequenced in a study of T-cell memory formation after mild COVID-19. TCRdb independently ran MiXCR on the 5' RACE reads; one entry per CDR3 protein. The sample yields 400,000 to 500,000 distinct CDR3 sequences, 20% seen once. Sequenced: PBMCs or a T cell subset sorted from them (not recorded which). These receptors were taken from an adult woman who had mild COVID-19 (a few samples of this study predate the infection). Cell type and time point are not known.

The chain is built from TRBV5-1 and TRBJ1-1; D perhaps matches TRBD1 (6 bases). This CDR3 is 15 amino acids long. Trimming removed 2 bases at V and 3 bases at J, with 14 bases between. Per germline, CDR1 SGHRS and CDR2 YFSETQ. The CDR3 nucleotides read TGCGCCAGCAGCTTCTCTAGGGGGGTATACACTGAAGCTTTCTTT. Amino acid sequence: CASSFSRGVYTEAFF.

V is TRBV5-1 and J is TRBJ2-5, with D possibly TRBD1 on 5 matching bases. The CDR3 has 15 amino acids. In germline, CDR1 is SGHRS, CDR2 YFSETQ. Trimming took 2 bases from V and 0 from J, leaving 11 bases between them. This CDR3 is CASSFGAAYQETQYF. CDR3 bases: TGCGCCAGCAGCTTTGGGGCAGCGTACCAAGAGACCCAGTACTTC.

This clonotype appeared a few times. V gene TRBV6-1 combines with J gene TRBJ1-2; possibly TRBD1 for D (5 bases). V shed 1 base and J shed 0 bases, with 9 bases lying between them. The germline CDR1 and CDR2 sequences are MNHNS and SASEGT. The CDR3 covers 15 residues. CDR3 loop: CASSEEQAPNYGYTF. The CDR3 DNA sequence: TGTGCCAGCAGTGAAGAACAGGCCCCTAACTATGGCTACACCTTC.

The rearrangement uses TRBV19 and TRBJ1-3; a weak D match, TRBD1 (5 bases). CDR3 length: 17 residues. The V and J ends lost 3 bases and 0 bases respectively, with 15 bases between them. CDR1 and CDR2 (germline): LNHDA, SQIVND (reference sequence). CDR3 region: CASSMPGAPTSGNTIYF. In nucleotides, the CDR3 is TGTGCCAGTAGTATGCCCGGGGCCCCGACCTCTGGAAACACCATATATTTT.

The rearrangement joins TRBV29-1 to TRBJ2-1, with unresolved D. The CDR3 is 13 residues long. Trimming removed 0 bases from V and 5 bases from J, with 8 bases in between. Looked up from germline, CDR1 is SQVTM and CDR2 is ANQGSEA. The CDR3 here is CSVEDRGNNEQFF. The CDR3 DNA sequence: TGCAGCGTTGAAGATCGAGGTAACAATGAGCAGTTCTTC.